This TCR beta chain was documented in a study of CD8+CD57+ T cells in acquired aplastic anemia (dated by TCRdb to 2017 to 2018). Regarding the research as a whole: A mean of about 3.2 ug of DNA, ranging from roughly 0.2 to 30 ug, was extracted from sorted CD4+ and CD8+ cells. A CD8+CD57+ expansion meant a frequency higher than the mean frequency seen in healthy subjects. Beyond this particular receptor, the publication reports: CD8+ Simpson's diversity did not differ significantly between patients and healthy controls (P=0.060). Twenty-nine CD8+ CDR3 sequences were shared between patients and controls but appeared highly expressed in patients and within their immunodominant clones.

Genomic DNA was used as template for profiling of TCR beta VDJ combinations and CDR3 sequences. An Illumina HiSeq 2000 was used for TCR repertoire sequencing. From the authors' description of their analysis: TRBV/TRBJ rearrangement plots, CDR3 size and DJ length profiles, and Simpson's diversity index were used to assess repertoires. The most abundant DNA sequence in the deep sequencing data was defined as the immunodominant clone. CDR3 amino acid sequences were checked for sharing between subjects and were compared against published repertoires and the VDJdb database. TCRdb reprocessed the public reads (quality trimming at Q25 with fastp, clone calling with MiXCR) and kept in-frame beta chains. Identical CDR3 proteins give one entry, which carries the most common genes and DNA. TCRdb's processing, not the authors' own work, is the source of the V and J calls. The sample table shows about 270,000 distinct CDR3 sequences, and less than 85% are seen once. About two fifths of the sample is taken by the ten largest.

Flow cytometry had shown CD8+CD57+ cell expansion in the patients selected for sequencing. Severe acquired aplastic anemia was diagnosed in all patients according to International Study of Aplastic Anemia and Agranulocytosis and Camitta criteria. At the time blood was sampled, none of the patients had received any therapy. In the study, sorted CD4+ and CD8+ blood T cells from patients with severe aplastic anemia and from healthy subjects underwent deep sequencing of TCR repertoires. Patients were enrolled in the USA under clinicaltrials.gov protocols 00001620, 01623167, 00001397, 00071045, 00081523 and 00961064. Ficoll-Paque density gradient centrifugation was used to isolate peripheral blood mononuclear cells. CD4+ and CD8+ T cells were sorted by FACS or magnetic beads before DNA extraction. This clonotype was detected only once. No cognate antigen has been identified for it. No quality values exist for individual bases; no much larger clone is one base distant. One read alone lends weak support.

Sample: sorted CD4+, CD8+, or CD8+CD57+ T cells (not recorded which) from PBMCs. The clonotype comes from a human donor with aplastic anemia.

The nucleotide sequence is given as TGTGCCAGCAGTTCAGAGAGGGGCGGGTTCGTACTTGGCTACACCTTC. This encodes CASSSERGGFVLGYTF. The chain uses TRBV7-6 and TRBJ1-2; TRBD1 is a weak D gene call, 5 bases matching. CDR1 and CDR2 are read off the germline V gene as SGHVS and FNYEAQ. Trimming removed 6 bases from V and 7 bases from J, leaving 24 bases between the germline ends. Spanning cysteine to phenylalanine, the CDR3 consists of 16 amino acids. Only the CDR3 portion is preserved as DNA: 48 bases, with reading frame beginning at the first base.